This TCR beta chain was captured by sequencing in a study of blood T cell repertoires in COVID-19. In the study overall: Sites across the United States, Italy and Spain contributed samples from acute and convalescent COVID-19. T cells, B-cell-depleted T cells, or PBMCs supplied cDNA or gDNA.

The authors' processing: Reference gene primer amplification in the assay estimated nucleated cell counts. Assay used: immunoSEQ multiplex PCR; TCRdb lists only in-frame clones, some missing. Clonal size and the V and J genes are those of that table, whereas D and trimming came from the DNA. The profile shows roughly 120,000 clones, 92% of them singletons. With V trimmed by 7 bases and J by 0 bases, 6 bases remained unmatched. CDR3 length: 15 amino acids. CDR1 is SGHRS, CDR2 YFSETQ, per germline. This receptor was taken from a man in his forties or fifties with COVID-19, enrolled during active disease. The J gene is TRBJ1-4, the V gene TRBV5-1; 7 bases map to TRBD1. What was sequenced was peripheral blood. The CDR3 DNA follows: TGCGCCAGCGGCGAAGGGGGCGCAACTAATGAAAAACTGTTTTTT. It translates to CASGEGGATNEKLFF.